These 11 T cell receptor beta chains were sequenced from one sample in a study of T-cell memory formation after mild COVID-19. Each CDR3 protein is one row after TCRdb ran MiXCR on the 5' RACE reads. The sample shows 450,000 to 650,000 distinct CDR3 sequences, around 21% of them seen only once. Sequencing was carried out using PBMCs or a T cell subset sorted from them (not recorded which). These receptors came from an adult woman who had mild COVID-19 (a few samples of this study predate the infection). Cell type and time point are not known.

This clonotype was counted many times. The chain combines TRBV5-6 with TRBJ2-1; D is possibly TRBD1 or TRBD2 (6 bases each). Germline V gene sequence: CDR1 SGHDT, CDR2 YYEEEE. This CDR3 comprises 15 residues. Deletions cut 6 bases from V and 1 base from J, with 14 bases between. CDR3 sequence (DNA): TGTGCCAGCACAGTAACAGGGACTTCCTACAATGAGCAGTTCTTC. Translating gives CASTVTGTSYNEQFF.

This clonotype was seen a handful of times. V is TRBV10-3 and J is TRBJ1-5, with TRBD1 matching over 8 bases. From germline, CDR1 is ENHRY and CDR2 SYGVKD. V trimming: 10 bases; J trimming: 4 bases; junction bases outside the gene matches: 3. CDR3 length equals 12 residues. DNA of the CDR3: TGTGCCACCCGGACAGGGAATCAGCCCCAGCATTTT. Amino acid sequence: CATRTGNQPQHF.

Only a few counts were recorded for this clonotype. This rearrangement joins TRBV3-1 to TRBJ2-5; D unclear. Per the germline V gene, CDR1 is LGHDT and CDR2 is YNNKEL (reference sequence). The CDR3 loop spans 12 amino acids. V lost 1 base, J lost 5 bases, and 5 bases lay in between. CDR3 loop: CASSQVVETQYF. The CDR3 coding sequence is TGTGCCAGCAGCCAAGTTGTTGAGACCCAGTACTTC.

The chain uses TRBV9 and TRBJ1-1, with no clear D. The V end lost 4 bases, the J end lost 3 bases, and 13 bases lay between the germline ends. CDR1 and CDR2 from the germline V gene are SGDLS and YYNGEE. The CDR3 runs 14 residues. The CDR3, as DNA: TGTGCCAGCAGCTCTCGAAACTTGGACACTGAAGCTTTCTTT. Translated, it gives CASSSRNLDTEAFF. Based on the CDR3 plus reference TRBV9 and TRBJ1-1, the full variable domain is DSGVTQTPKHLITATGQRVTLRCSPRSGDLSVYWYQQSLDQGLQFLIQYYNGEERAKGNILERFSAQQFPDLHSELNLSSLELGDSALYFCASSSRNLDTEAFFGQGTRLTVV.

This clonotype turned up a few times. This rearrangement joins TRBV20-1 to TRBJ2-1; 9 bases agree with TRBD1. The CDR3 runs 15 residues. With 4 bases clipped from V and 5 bases from J, the junction kept 9 bases outside the gene matches. Germline-derived CDR1 and CDR2 are DFQATT and SNEGSKA (reference sequence). CDR3 nucleotides: TGCAGTGCTACACGACAGGGGGTAGGAAACAATGAGCAGTTCTTC. This translates into CSATRQGVGNNEQFF.

The chain carries TRBV14 and TRBJ2-4; D is possibly TRBD1 or TRBD2 (5 bases each). With 4 bases removed from V and 2 bases from J, the gap between germline ends came to 15 bases. The germline V gene has CDR1 SGHDN and CDR2 FVKESK. The CDR3 extends over 16 amino acids. CDR3 region: CASSLDERGPKNIQYF. CDR3 sequence (DNA): TGTGCCAGCAGCCTTGACGAGAGGGGTCCCAAAAACATTCAGTACTTC.

This clonotype came up a few times. The chain links TRBV7-9 to TRBJ2-2; possibly TRBD2 for D (6 bases). Trimming pared 5 bases from V and 6 bases from J, leaving 22 bases between. This CDR3 spans 17 amino acids. Germline V gene sequence: CDR1 SEHNR, CDR2 FQNEAQ (reference sequence). CDR3 region: CASSSGAATSLSGELFF. CDR3 in DNA: TGTGCCAGCAGCAGTGGGGCAGCGACTAGTTTGTCCGGGGAGCTGTTTTTT.

The V and J genes are TRBV7-2 and TRBJ1-1, with D possibly TRBD1 on 6 matching bases. The CDR3 has 14 amino acids. V lost 5 bases, J lost 3 bases, and 13 bases lay in between. Germline CDR1 reads SGHTA; CDR2 reads FQGNSA. CDR3 in amino acids: CASSLRTADTEAFF. Written as DNA, the CDR3 is TGTGCCAGCAGCCTCCGGACAGCTGACACTGAAGCTTTCTTT.

The chain couples TRBV6-5 to TRBJ1-2, with D possibly being TRBD1 (5 bases). V was pared by 2 bases and J by 2 bases, with 6 bases between. Germline CDR1 MNHEY, CDR2 SVGAGI. CDR3 length: 13 residues. The CDR3 DNA reads as TGTGCCAGCAGTTACAGGACAAACTATGGCTACACCTTC. Translated, it gives CASSYRTNYGYTF.

This clonotype showed up just a few times. This CDR3 reads CSAVMGRRQEYF. Written as DNA, the CDR3 is TGCAGTGCCGTTATGGGGAGGAGGCAGGAGTACTTC. V usage is TRBV20-1 and J usage is TRBJ2-7, with D perhaps matching TRBD2 (6 bases). The CDR3 is 12 amino acids. V lost 6 bases and J 11 bases, leaving 20 bases between the germline ends. From germline, CDR1 is DFQATT and CDR2 SNEGSKA (reference sequence).

This sequence joins TRBV5-5 and TRBJ2-1; no firm D call. Trimming cost V 4 bases and J 2 bases, with 10 bases left between them. The CDR3 spans 14 residues. The germline CDR1 and CDR2 sequences are SGHKS and YYEKEE (reference sequence). CDR3 residues: CASSLRAAYNEQFF. CDR3 bases: TGTGCCAGCAGCCTCCGGGCCGCCTACAATGAGCAGTTCTTC.